One and the same sample provided the 25 T cell receptor beta chains below, sequenced in a study of blood T cell repertoires in COVID-19 (TCRdb year 2020). Library prep was done by the immunoSEQ multiplex PCR assay. The clones in this table, taken by TCRdb from immuneACCESS, are in-frame only. Not every clone is retained; where verified, under half of the shortfall comes from an unresolved V gene, and the cause of the rest is unknown. This sample gives 300,000 to 400,000 clones in total; 86% of them show up just once. The top ten clones comprise approximately 4.6% of the sample. The specimen sequenced was PBMCs or T cells enriched from blood (not recorded which). These receptors originate from a middle-aged woman with acute COVID-19.

V usage is TRBV27 and J usage is TRBJ1-1; TRBD1 agrees at 8 bases. The CDR3 contains 13 residues. Germline CDR1 and CDR2: MNHEY and SMNVEV (reference sequence). J lost 4 bases, V lost 6 bases, and 4 bases had no gene match. The CDR3 region has the DNA TGTGCCAGCAGGGGGACAGGACGCACTGAAGCTTTCTTT. Its protein product is CASRGTGRTEAFF.

The V and J genes are TRBV11-2 and TRBJ1-6; D gene uncertain. Germline V gene data show CDR1 as SGHAT and CDR2 as FQNNGV. Between the trimmed V and J ends, which lost 3 bases and 10 bases, there was a span of 19 bases. The CDR3 extends over 16 amino acids. The DNA for the CDR3 is TGTGCCAGCAGCTTTCCCCCGCGGCCTTCCGACTCACCCCTCCACTTT. Its protein is CASSFPPRPSDSPLHF.

This chain connects TRBV7-2 to TRBJ2-5; 7 nucleotides line up with TRBD1. Germline CDR1 and CDR2: SGHTA and FQGNSA. Trimming cost V 5 bases and J 1 base; bases outside gene matches: 4. The CDR3 is 14 amino acids. The CDR3 DNA sequence: TGTGCCAGCAGCATTAAGGGGGCCCAAGAGACCCAGTACTTC. It codes for CASSIKGAQETQYF.

This clone was counted once. The chain couples TRBV28 to TRBJ1-6; D gene uncertain. Trimming cost V 3 bases and J 9 bases, with 12 bases left between them. The CDR3 length is 14 residues. Germline V lookup: CDR1 MDHEN, CDR2 SYDVKM. The CDR3 here is CASSLAGISSPLHF. The CDR3 DNA follows: TGTGCCAGCAGTTTGGCGGGAATTAGTTCACCCCTCCACTTT.

The chain joins TRBV7-8 to TRBJ1-6; 9 bases map to TRBD1. The germline gives CDR1 SGHVS, CDR2 FQNEAQ. Germline trimming cut 5 bases from V and 9 bases from J; bases unmatched to any gene: 11. The CDR3 is 16 amino acids. The CDR3 DNA follows: TGTGCCAGCAGCCACCTCCGGGACAGGGCGATTTCACCCCTCCACTTT. Translating it yields CASSHLRDRAISPLHF.

This chain uses TRBV24-1 with TRBJ2-2; D gene unclear. CDR1 KGHDR and CDR2 SFDVKD come from the germline V gene. The CDR3 consists of 14 residues. V shed 3 bases and J shed 1 base, with 5 bases lying between them. In DNA form, the CDR3 reads TGTGCCACCAGTGATGAACTGAACACCGGGGAGCTGTTTTTT. Amino acids: CATSDELNTGELFF.

CDR3 nucleotides: TGTGCCAGCAGTGACAGGGGCGGCTACACCTTC. It codes for CASSDRGGYTF. V and J are TRBV6-1 and TRBJ1-2, with a tentative D call TRBD1 (6 bases). The CDR3 has 11 residues. The ends were cut back, 3 bases at V and 8 bases at J, with 7 bases in the middle. The germline CDR1 and CDR2 sequences are MNHNS and SASEGT.

The chain's CDR3 is CASSLSPSLGAANYGYTF. For the CDR3, the DNA is TGTGCCAGCAGTTTGTCTCCCTCGTTGGGGGCGGCTAACTATGGCTACACCTTC. The chain combines TRBV28 with TRBJ1-2; D may be TRBD1 (6 bases). The germline V and J ends were trimmed by 3 bases and 0 bases, with 20 bases remaining between them. Germline lookup yields CDR1 MDHEN and CDR2 SYDVKM. The CDR3 is 18 residues long.

The J gene is TRBJ2-1, the V gene TRBV5-1; TRBD1 aligns across 9 bases. The V gene end was trimmed by 3 bases and the J gene end by 6 bases; junction bases not matched to a gene: 13. This CDR3 is built from 17 residues. Germline V gene lookup returns CDR1 SGHRS and CDR2 YFSETQ. The CDR3 bases are TGCGCCAGCAGCTCCAAATTGGGGACAGGGAGGGGCAATGAGCAGTTCTTC. Translated: CASSSKLGTGRGNEQFF.

The chain has TRBV5-4 and TRBJ2-1; 12 nucleotides line up with TRBD2. The CDR3 spans 15 residues. V shed 5 bases, J shed 8 bases, and the junction held 8 bases outside the gene matches. CDR1 is SGHNT, CDR2 YYREEE, per germline (reference sequence). The CDR3, as DNA: TGTGCCAGCAGTTCGCTAGCGGGAGGGCCCCATGAGCAGTTCTTC. This codes for CASSSLAGGPHEQFF.

V gene TRBV4-3 combines with J gene TRBJ1-1; D is unresolved. Germline V lookup: CDR1 LGHNA, CDR2 YSLEER. V dropped 0 bases and J dropped 3 bases, with 5 bases sitting between them. The CDR3 spans 13 residues. The CDR3 bases are TGCGCCAGCAGCCAAGAACATTACACTGAAGCTTTCTTT. Its protein is CASSQEHYTEAFF.

The chain couples TRBV6-6 to TRBJ1-5; 9 nucleotides match TRBD1. Germline CDR1 reads MNHNY; CDR2 reads SVGAGI (reference sequence). J gave up 2 bases and V 5 bases, and 22 bases lay outside the gene matches. This CDR3 has 21 residues. CDR3 protein: CASSPPIQGALGLRGNQPQHF. CDR3 sequence (DNA): TGTGCCAGCAGTCCACCCATACAGGGGGCACTGGGCCTGAGGGGCAATCAGCCCCAGCATTTT.

This chain connects TRBV28 to TRBJ2-7, with TRBD2 identical over 7 bases. The CDR3 covers 16 residues. From germline, CDR1 is MDHEN and CDR2 SYDVKM. V lost 5 bases and J lost 6; bases outside the gene matches: 16. CDR3 region: CASSPPSWGRAPEQYF. The CDR3 coding sequence is TGTGCCAGCAGTCCCCCTAGCTGGGGGAGGGCCCCCGAGCAGTACTTC.

This chain links TRBV19 with TRBJ1-2; TRBD1 matches at 9 bases. From germline, CDR1 is LNHDA and CDR2 SQIVND (reference sequence). The trim removed 6 bases at V and 4 bases at J, leaving 9 bases unmatched. This CDR3 is built from 15 residues. CDR3 region: CASRKQGARIYGYTF. CDR3 in DNA: TGTGCCAGTAGAAAACAGGGGGCAAGGATCTATGGCTACACCTTC.

This rearrangement joins TRBV28 to TRBJ2-7; the D is unclear. Trimming pared 2 bases from V and 4 bases from J, leaving 6 bases between. CDR3 length: 12 amino acids. Germline loops: CDR1 MDHEN, CDR2 SYDVKM. The CDR3 region is CASSLIGYEQYF. In DNA, the CDR3 is TGTGCCAGCAGTTTAATCGGTTACGAGCAGTACTTC. Based on the CDR3 plus reference TRBV28 and TRBJ2-7, the full variable domain is DVKVTQSSRYLVKRTGEKVFLECVQDMDHENMFWYRQDPGLGLRLIYFSYDVKMKEKGDIPEGYSVSREKKERFSLILESASTNQTSMYLCASSLIGYEQYFGPGTRLTVT.

The chain is built from TRBV5-1 and TRBJ2-5, with 9 bases aligning to TRBD1. In germline, CDR1 is SGHRS, CDR2 YFSETQ. V shed 3 bases and J 4 bases; nucleotides not matched to a gene: 10. The CDR3 sequence is 16 residues long. CDR3 in amino acids: CASSSTLQGAGETQYF. The CDR3 DNA reads as TGCGCCAGCAGCTCCACGCTACAGGGGGCTGGAGAGACCCAGTACTTC.

CDR3 bases: TGTGCCAGCAACAACGGGCAACCGGGACAGCCCCAGCATTTT. This sequence encodes CASNNGQPGQPQHF. The chain joins TRBV7-9 to TRBJ1-5; no firm D call. Deletions cut 7 bases from V and 7 bases from J, with 17 bases between. Germline CDR1 SEHNR, CDR2 FQNEAQ (reference sequence). CDR3 length equals 14 residues. Looking up the rest from reference TRBV7-9 and TRBJ1-5 gives the full variable domain: DTGVSQNPRHKITKRGQNVTFRCDPISEHNRLYWYRQTLGQGPEFLTYFQNEAQLEKSRLLSDRFSAERPKGSFSTLEIQRTEQGDSAMYLCASNNGQPGQPQHFGDGTRLSIL.

The chain combines TRBV11-2 with TRBJ2-2; D gene unclear. The V and J ends lost 5 bases and 2 bases respectively, with 15 bases between them. This CDR3 spans 16 amino acids. Germline CDR1 is SGHAT and CDR2 is FQNNGV. CDR3 sequence reads: CASSLRSTPNTGELFF. The CDR3 coding sequence is TGTGCCAGCAGCCTTAGATCGACTCCCAACACCGGGGAGCTGTTTTTT. Using reference TRBV11-2 and TRBJ2-2 for the parts outside the CDR3, the full variable domain is EAGVAQSPRYKIIEKRQSVAFWCNPISGHATLYWYQQILGQGPKLLIQFQNNGVVDDSQLPKDRFSAERLKGVDSTLKIQPAKLEDSAVYLCASSLRSTPNTGELFFGEGSRLTVL.

The genes are TRBV23-1 and TRBJ2-2, with 16 bases matching TRBD2. TRBV23-1 has ORF status, its function being uncertain. With V trimmed by 4 bases and J by 6 bases, 2 bases remained unmatched. The CDR3 spans 16 residues. CDR3 sequence: CASSPGLAGGPGELFF. The CDR3 region has the DNA TGCGCCAGCAGTCCGGGACTAGCGGGAGGGCCCGGGGAGCTGTTTTTT.

The gene calls are TRBV24-1 and TRBJ2-3; no firm D call. The CDR3 spans 12 residues. Germline CDR1 reads KGHDR; CDR2 reads SFDVKD. Trimming shortened V by 3 bases and J by 3 bases, and 3 bases separated the two germline ends. CDR3 residues: CATSDPTDTQYF. CDR3 bases: TGTGCCACCAGTGATCCTACAGATACGCAGTATTTT.

This chain uses TRBV5-4 with TRBJ2-5, with 7 bases identical to TRBD1. The CDR3 is 16 residues long. J was trimmed by 3 bases and V by 5 bases; bases with no gene match: 13. Looked up from germline, CDR1 is SGHNT and CDR2 is YYREEE (reference sequence). CDR3 bases: TGTGCCAGCAGGCGTGGCCTCCTACAGGGGAAAGAGACCCAGTACTTC. Amino acid sequence: CASRRGLLQGKETQYF.

V gene TRBV7-2 combines with J gene TRBJ2-3; D call uncertain. Germline V gives CDR1 SGHTA, CDR2 FQGNSA. CDR3 length: 15 residues. Trimming removed 1 base from V and 2 bases from J, with 10 bases in between. The CDR3 DNA reads as TGTGCCAGCAGCTTAGTCGCCGGGTACACAGATACGCAGTATTTT. Amino acids: CASSLVAGYTDTQYF.

The J gene is TRBJ2-7, the V gene TRBV10-3; the D is unclear. V lost 0 bases and J lost 1, with 7 bases in between. The CDR3 is 14 residues long. Germline CDR1 and CDR2: ENHRY and SYGVKD. In DNA, the CDR3 is TGTGCCATCAGTGAGTCGGTCGGTTCCTACGAGCAGTACTTC. Encoded protein: CAISESVGSYEQYF.

This chain connects TRBV19 to TRBJ1-2; D is undetermined. The CDR3 is made up of 15 amino acids. The V gene lost 7 bases and the J gene lost 4 bases, with 19 bases spanning the gap. CDR1 and CDR2 from the germline V gene are LNHDA and SQIVND (reference sequence). DNA for the CDR3: TGTGCCAGTAACCGTCAGGACGGGGTTGCCTATGGCTACACCTTC. Translation: CASNRQDGVAYGYTF. Complete variable domain (other parts from reference TRBV19 and TRBJ1-2): DGGITQSPKYLFRKEGQNVTLSCEQNLNHDAMYWYRQDPGQGLRLIYYSQIVNDFQKGDIAEGYSVSREKKESFPLTVTSAQKNPTAFYLCASNRQDGVAYGYTFGSGTRLTVV.

The gene calls are TRBV4-3 and TRBJ2-5; the D is unclear. The germline CDR1 and CDR2 sequences are LGHNA and YSLEER. The CDR3 sequence is 14 residues long. V shed 4 bases and J shed 5 bases, with 14 bases lying between them. The CDR3 bases are TGCGCCAGCAGCCCTTTCTCGAGCCGGGAGACCCAGTACTTC. Amino acids: CASSPFSSRETQYF.